Each of the 16 T cell receptor beta chains below was sequenced from the same sample in a study of Ad26.COV2.S vaccination and SARS-CoV-2 variants. The sample's treatment: around 19 received Ad26.COV2.S at low or high dose, single or two shots; 5 received placebo; per-sample allocation not given. Samples analyzed were those drawn on day 63 after the first vaccine or placebo injection. Sequenced by immunoSEQ multiplex PCR; TCRdb stores in-frame clones only, minus some. Altogether about 350,000 clones are present, approximately 85% being singletons, with the ten largest covering 3% to 4%. Sequenced here: peripheral blood, sampled in a trial of Ad26.COV2.S vaccine versus placebo. The receptor set was obtained from a person between 18 and 65 years old who received the Ad26.COV2.S COVID-19 vaccine or a placebo.

The rearrangement links TRBV3-1 (or the pseudogene TRBV3-2) to TRBJ1-3, with D possibly being TRBD1 (5 bases). CDR1 LGHDT and CDR2 YNNKEL come from the germline V gene (reference sequence). The CDR3 covers 15 residues. V was clipped by 5 bases and J by 1 base, with 12 bases between them. The CDR3 region has the DNA TGTGCCAGCAGCACGAGGGGAAGTTCTGGAAACACCATATATTTT. It translates to CASSTRGSSGNTIYF.

The chain is built from TRBV10-1 and TRBJ2-2; maybe TRBD1 (5 bases). V was trimmed by 8 bases and J by 6 bases, leaving 28 bases between them. Germline CDR1 reads WNHNN; CDR2 reads SYGVQD (reference sequence). The CDR3 loop spans 18 amino acids. The CDR3 loop reads CASATGMGGVKGAGELFF. As DNA, the CDR3 is TGCGCCAGCGCCACAGGCATGGGTGGGGTCAAAGGGGCCGGGGAGCTGTTTTTT.

The rearrangement links TRBV18 to TRBJ2-1; D remains unclear. The CDR3 sequence is 15 residues long. Trimming stripped 2 bases from V and 0 bases from J, with 8 bases between. The germline V gene has CDR1 KGHSH and CDR2 LQKENI. The chain's CDR3 is CASSPLASSYNEQFF. CDR3 sequence (DNA): TGTGCCAGCTCACCATTAGCTAGCTCCTACAATGAGCAGTTCTTC.

This clone has only one observation. The chain uses TRBV18 and TRBJ2-3; no firm D call. Germline V gene data show CDR1 as KGHSH and CDR2 as LQKENI. V shed 6 bases and J shed 4 bases, with 11 bases lying between them. This CDR3 has 13 amino acids. The DNA for the CDR3 is TGTGCCAGCTCTCCCAAGGCCCCAGATACGCAGTATTTT. Translating gives CASSPKAPDTQYF.

The chain employs TRBV3-1 (or the pseudogene TRBV3-2) and TRBJ2-1; 7 bases match TRBD1. CDR1 is LGHDT and CDR2 is YNNKEL in the germline V gene (reference sequence). This CDR3 comprises 15 residues. Germline trimming cut 1 base from V and 8 bases from J; bases unmatched to any gene: 8. CDR3: CASSQGTGPWDEQFF. The DNA of the CDR3 is TGTGCCAGCAGCCAAGGGACAGGCCCCTGGGATGAGCAGTTCTTC.

There are many counts of this clone. For the CDR3, the DNA is TGTGCCTGGTACCGGGACAGGGGCCGAAACTCTGGAAACACCATATATTTT. It encodes CAWYRDRGRNSGNTIYF. The chain is built from TRBV30 and TRBJ1-3; TRBD1 matches at 10 bases. The CDR3 loop spans 17 amino acids. Trimming removed 5 bases from V and 0 bases from J; junction bases left unmatched: 10. Germline CDR1 is GTSNPN and CDR2 is SVGIG (reference sequence).

This clone was observed a single time. This sequence joins TRBV7-2 and TRBJ2-1, with D perhaps matching TRBD2 (6 bases). This CDR3 has 17 residues. CDR1 and CDR2 (germline): SGHTA, FQGNSA. V dropped 1 base and J dropped 10 bases, with 23 bases sitting between them. CDR3 amino acids: CASSLDPAFGGWEEQFF. CDR3 nucleotides: TGTGCCAGCAGCTTAGACCCGGCTTTCGGGGGTTGGGAGGAGCAGTTCTTC.

A single count supports this clone. The chain couples TRBV12-1 to TRBJ2-7; whether TRBD1, the table's D call, matches the DNA was not checked. TRBV12-1 is flagged as a pseudogene. The CDR3 length is 14 residues. The CDR3 bases are TGTGCCAGCAGCCCCCGGACAGGGGCCTACGAGCAGTACTTC. It translates to CASSPRTGAYEQYF.

This sequence joins TRBV7-2 and TRBJ2-7, with D hard to call. The V end was cut by 5 bases, the J end by 4 bases, with 12 bases between. The germline CDR1 and CDR2 sequences are SGHTA and FQGNSA. This CDR3 is built from 13 residues. The DNA of the CDR3 is TGTGCCAGCAGCCCCGAGCCCGGGTACGAGCAGTACTTC. Encoded protein: CASSPEPGYEQYF.

The gene calls are TRBV28 and TRBJ2-1; TRBD1 agrees at 7 bases. Germline CDR1 MDHEN, CDR2 SYDVKM. The CDR3 length is 12 residues. Trimming cost V 8 bases and J 5 bases; bases outside gene matches: 3. The CDR3 reads CASRDSHNEQFF. Here the CDR3 DNA reads TGTGCCAGCCGGGACAGCCACAATGAGCAGTTCTTC.

This clone was recorded once. The chain is built from TRBV18 and TRBJ2-7; no reliable D call. Trimming took 4 bases from V and 3 from J, leaving 13 bases between them. CDR3 length: 14 residues. CDR1 is KGHSH, CDR2 LQKENI, per germline. CDR3 region: CASSLAKGNYEQYF. CDR3 nucleotide sequence: TGTGCCAGCTCACTTGCGAAAGGGAACTACGAGCAGTACTTC.

The rearrangement uses TRBV18 and TRBJ1-1; 7 bases are shared with TRBD1. J lost 4 bases, V lost 2 bases, and 7 bases had no gene match. In germline, CDR1 is KGHSH, CDR2 LQKENI. CDR3 length: 15 residues. CDR3 sequence: CASSPISGQSTEAFF. The CDR3 region has the DNA TGTGCCAGCTCACCAATTTCGGGACAGAGCACTGAAGCTTTCTTT.

The rearrangement joins TRBV9 to TRBJ2-5; D possibly corresponds to TRBD1 (5 bases). Germline V gene sequence: CDR1 SGDLS, CDR2 YYNGEE. CDR3 size: 13 residues. With 4 bases removed from V and 1 base from J, the gap between germline ends came to 8 bases. The CDR3 DNA is TGTGCCAGCAGCTGGACATCCCAAGAGACCCAGTACTTC. Protein sequence: CASSWTSQETQYF.

The CDR3 coding sequence is TGTGCCAGCAGTTATGAATTTATGAGACCGACGGACGGTACTGAAGCTTTCTTT. Amino acids: CASSYEFMRPTDGTEAFF. The gene calls are TRBV6-2 or TRBV6-3 and TRBJ1-1, with D unresolved. The V and J ends lost 3 bases and 5 bases respectively, with 25 bases between them. In germline, CDR1 is MNHEY, CDR2 SVGEGT. The CDR3 loop spans 18 amino acids.

This rearrangement joins TRBV6-5 to TRBJ2-7; the D call may be TRBD1 or TRBD2 (5 bases each). CDR3 length: 13 residues. The germline V gene has CDR1 MNHEY and CDR2 SVGAGI. V dropped 5 bases and J dropped 5 bases, with 13 bases sitting between them. The CDR3 DNA is TGTGCCAGCAGTCTCCGGGACGGAGACGAGCAGTACTTC. Translation gives CASSLRDGDEQYF.

Concerning this clone itself: The junction and the germline gene differ at one end; a read error may be behind it. V usage is TRBV15 and J usage is TRBJ2-7; D is uncertain. This CDR3 is 13 amino acids long. CDR1 and CDR2 (germline): LNHNV, YYDKDF (reference sequence). The CDR3 coding sequence is TGTGCCACCAGAAGAGGTGGGATTTACGAGCAGTACTTC. This translates into CATRRGGIYEQYF.